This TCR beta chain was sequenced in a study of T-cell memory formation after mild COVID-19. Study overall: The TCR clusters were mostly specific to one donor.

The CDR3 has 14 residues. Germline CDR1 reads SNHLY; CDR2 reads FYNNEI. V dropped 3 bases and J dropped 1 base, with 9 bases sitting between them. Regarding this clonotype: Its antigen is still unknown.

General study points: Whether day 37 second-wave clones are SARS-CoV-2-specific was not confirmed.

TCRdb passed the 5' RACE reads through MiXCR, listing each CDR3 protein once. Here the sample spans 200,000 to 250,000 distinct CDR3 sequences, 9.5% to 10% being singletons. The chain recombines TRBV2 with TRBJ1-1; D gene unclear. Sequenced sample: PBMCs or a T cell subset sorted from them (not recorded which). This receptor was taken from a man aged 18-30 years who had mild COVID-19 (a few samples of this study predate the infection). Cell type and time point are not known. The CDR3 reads CASSEKGWNTEAFF. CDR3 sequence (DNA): TGTGCCAGCAGTGAGAAGGGTTGGAACACTGAAGCTTTCTTT.